This T cell receptor (beta chain) emerged from a study of CD4 T cells in relation to SARS-CoV-2 and coronaviruses. In the case of this clone: The antigen remains unidentified.

General study points: In roughly 60% of donors, memory CD4+ clonotypes crossrecognized SARS-CoV-2 and at least one common cold coronavirus spike. According to naive versus memory sequencing, detected responses are memory recall, not newly primed. No donor gave both pre-pandemic and post-infection samples. SARS-CoV-2-driven expansion was significantly weaker in crossreactive than monoreactive clones.

Before the COVID-19 pandemic, during about 2010-2018, CD4+ T cells were taken from unexposed donors. TCRdb keeps only in-frame clones here, not all; method: immunoSEQ multiplex PCR. The sample consists of approximately 59,000 clones, over 80% of them appearing once. Germline CDR1 SGHTA, CDR2 FQGNSA. Trimming left V 2 bases short and J 3 bases short, with 7 bases between. This CDR3 contains 13 residues. The genes are TRBV7-2 and TRBJ1-1; TRBD1 is a possible D gene (5 bases). Sequencing was done on a sample of memory CD4+ T cells from PBMCs. The sequence was collected from a human donor in good health. DNA of the CDR3: TGTGCCAGCAGCTTATCGGGGCACACTGAAGCTTTCTTT. Its translation is CASSLSGHTEAFF.